This TCR beta chain was found in a study of TIL therapy for anti-PD-1-resistant metastatic lung cancer. Whole-study context: Several tumors were EGFR-mutant and two were ALK-rearranged.

The immunoSEQ assay was v3. Sequencing depth was 2 million to 2.5 million read pairs for survey level, roughly 4.5-6.5 million for deep. The repertoire was sequenced with immunoSEQ multiplex PCR; TCRdb's copy has only in-frame clones and lacks some. The data hold 12,000 or so clones, with approximately 80% observed a single time. Time point specified: pre-treatment sample, taken before nivolumab and TIL therapy. Patients were adults with stage 4 NSCLC. As to this clone: Compared with germline, one end of the junction differs, possibly owing to a read error. The identical CDR3 is also encoded by other nucleotide sequences in the sample.

This CDR3 region has 13 residues. Germline values: CDR1 KGHSH, CDR2 LQKENI. The genes are TRBV18 and TRBJ2-7; 7 bases align to TRBD1. This specimen consisted of blood, obtained at baseline. This TCR was recovered from a person aged 30 to 80 with non-small cell lung cancer. The CDR3 protein is CASSPTATGVEYF. The CDR3 coding sequence is TGCGCCAGCTCCCCGACGGCTACAGGGGTCGAGTACTTC.